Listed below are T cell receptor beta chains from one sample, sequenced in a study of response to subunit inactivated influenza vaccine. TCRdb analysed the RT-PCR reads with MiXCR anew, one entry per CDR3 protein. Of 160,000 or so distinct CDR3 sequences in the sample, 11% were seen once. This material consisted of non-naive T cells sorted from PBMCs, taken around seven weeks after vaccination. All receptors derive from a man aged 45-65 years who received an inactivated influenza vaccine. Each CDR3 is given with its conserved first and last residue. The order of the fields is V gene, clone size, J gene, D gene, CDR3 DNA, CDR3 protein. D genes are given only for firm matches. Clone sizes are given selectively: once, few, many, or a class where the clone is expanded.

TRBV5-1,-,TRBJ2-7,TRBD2,TGCGCCAGCAGCGGCCCGGGGGGGGCGGGATCCTACGAGCAGTACTTC,CASSGPGGAGSYEQYF
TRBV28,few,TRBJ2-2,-,TGTGCCAGCACCACGGTTAACACCGGGGAGCTGTTTTTT,CASTTVNTGELFF
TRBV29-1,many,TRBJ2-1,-,TGCAGCGCCTTAGGGGGAAGCTCCTACAATGAGCAGTTCTTC,CSALGGSSYNEQFF
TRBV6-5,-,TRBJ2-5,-,TGTGCCAGCAGTTACTTAGCCAGGGAAGAGACCCAGTACTTC,CASSYLAREETQYF
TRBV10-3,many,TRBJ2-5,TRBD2,TGTGCCATCCAGCGGGGATCCCAAGAGACCCAGTACTTC,CAIQRGSQETQYF
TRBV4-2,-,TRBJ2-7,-,TGTGCCAGCAGCCAAGCGACCAGCTACGAGCAGTACTTC,CASSQATSYEQYF
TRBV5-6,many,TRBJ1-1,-,TGTGCCAGCACCAGAAAGACAGGAAACACTGAAGCTTTCTTT,CASTRKTGNTEAFF
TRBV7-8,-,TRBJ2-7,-,TGTGCCAGCAGCTTTAGCCTTGGGGACCCCTACGAGCAGTACTTC,CASSFSLGDPYEQYF
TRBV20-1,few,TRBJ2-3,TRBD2,TGCAGTGCTAGACCCCGGACTAGCGCAGATACGCAGTATTTT,CSARPRTSADTQYF
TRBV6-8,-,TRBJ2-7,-,TGTGCCAGCAGGCCCCTTGAGGGCAAACGGAAAAACCCTCCAGACTACGAGCAGTACTTC,CASRPLEGKRKNPPDYEQYF
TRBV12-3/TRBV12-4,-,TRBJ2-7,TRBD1,TGTGCCAGCAGCCTTTCGACAGGGGACACCTACGAGCAGTACTTC,CASSLSTGDTYEQYF
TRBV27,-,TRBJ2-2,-,TGTGCCAGCAGTTTATCCCCCAGCACCGGGGAGCTGTTTTTT,CASSLSPSTGELFF
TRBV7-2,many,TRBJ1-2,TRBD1,TGTGCCAGCAGCCCTACGGGGACAGGCCTTAACTATGGCTACACCTTC,CASSPTGTGLNYGYTF
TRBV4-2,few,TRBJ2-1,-,TGTGCCAGCAGCCAAGAGGGGGGTTACAATGAGCAGTTCTTC,CASSQEGGYNEQFF
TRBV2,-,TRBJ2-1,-,TGTGCCACCTCGCTGGGGGATGAGCAGTTCTTC,CATSLGDEQFF
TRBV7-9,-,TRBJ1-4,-,TGTGCCAGCAGCTTAGTAGGGAATGCGGTAAAACTGTTTTTT,CASSLVGNAVKLFF
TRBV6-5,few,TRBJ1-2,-,TGTGCCAGCAGTTACTCGTCCACAACTAATGGCTACACCTTC,CASSYSSTTNGYTF
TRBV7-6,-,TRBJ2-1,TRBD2,TGTGCCAGCAGCTTAACCGGGACTAGCGGCCATGAGCAGTTCTTC,CASSLTGTSGHEQFF
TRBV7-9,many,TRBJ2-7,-,TGTGCCAGCAGCTCCCTCCGGGACACTAGCTCCTACGAGCAGTACTTC,CASSSLRDTSSYEQYF
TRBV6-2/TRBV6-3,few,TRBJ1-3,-,TGTGCCAGCAGAGCGACAGGCGGCGGTGGAAACACCATATATTTT,CASRATGGGGNTIYF
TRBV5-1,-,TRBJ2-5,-,TGCGCCAGCAGCAAGCTGGGGTCTGAGACCCAGTACTTC,CASSKLGSETQYF
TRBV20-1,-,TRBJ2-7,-,TGCAGTGCGTCTCCCGGGACCCCCTACGAGCAGTACTTC,CSASPGTPYEQYF
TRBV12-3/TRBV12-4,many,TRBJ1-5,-,TGTGCCAGCAGTCCGGCCCGGGCCCTAACCCATCAGCCCCAGCATTTT,CASSPARALTHQPQHF
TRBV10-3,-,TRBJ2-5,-,TGTGCCATCAGTGACGGGACGGGAGAGACCCAGTACTTC,CAISDGTGETQYF
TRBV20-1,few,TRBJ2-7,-,TGCAGTGCCGCCCACAGGACAACCTACGAGCAGTACTTC,CSAAHRTTYEQYF
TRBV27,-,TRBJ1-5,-,TGTGCCAGCAGTTCGGGGTCGGGCCGCCAGCCCCAGCATTTT,CASSSGSGRQPQHF
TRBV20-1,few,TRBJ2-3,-,TGCAGTGCTAGAGATCCTTGGAGTAGCACAGATACGCAGTATTTT,CSARDPWSSTDTQYF
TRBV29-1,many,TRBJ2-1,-,TGCAGCGCTTCCGGGACTCCTGAAGGTCTCCATGAGCAGTTCTTC,CSASGTPEGLHEQFF
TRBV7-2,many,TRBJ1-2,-,TGTGCCAGCAGCTTAACGGCAGACTATGGCTACACCTTC,CASSLTADYGYTF
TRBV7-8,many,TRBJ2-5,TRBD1,TGTGCCAGCAGCTTTTTAGGGGGCGGTTATCCCCAGTACTTC,CASSFLGGGYPQYF
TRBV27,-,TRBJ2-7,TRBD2,TGTGCCACCCGCGTTAGCGGGACCTACGAGCAGTACTTC,CATRVSGTYEQYF
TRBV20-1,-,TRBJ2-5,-,TGCAGTGCTAGAGAAAGACTTGGGTACCAAGAGACCCAGTACTTC,CSARERLGYQETQYF